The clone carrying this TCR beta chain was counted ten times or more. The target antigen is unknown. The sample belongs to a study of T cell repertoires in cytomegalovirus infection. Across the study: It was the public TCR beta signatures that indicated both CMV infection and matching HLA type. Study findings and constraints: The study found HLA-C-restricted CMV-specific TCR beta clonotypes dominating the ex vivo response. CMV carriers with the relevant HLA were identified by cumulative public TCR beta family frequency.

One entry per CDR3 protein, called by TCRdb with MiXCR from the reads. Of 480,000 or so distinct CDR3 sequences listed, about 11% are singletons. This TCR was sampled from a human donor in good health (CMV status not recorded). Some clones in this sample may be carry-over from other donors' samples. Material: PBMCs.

The CDR3 here is CASSYHGLAGAYNEQFF. CDR3 DNA: TGCGCCAGCAGCTACCACGGACTAGCGGGGGCCTACAATGAGCAGTTCTTC. This rearrangement joins TRBV5-1 to TRBJ2-1, with 13 nucleotides matching TRBD2. This CDR3 contains 17 residues. V shed 3 bases and J 2 bases; nucleotides not matched to a gene: 5. Germline values: CDR1 SGHRS, CDR2 YFSETQ.